This section outlines one TCR beta chain sequence together with its context. As yet, its antigen is unknown. Clones were sequenced by immunoSEQ multiplex PCR, and TCRdb holds only the in-frame ones, with some missing. The table includes 150,000 to 180,000 clones, 88% detected once. These data are taken from a study of T cell responses to AZD1222 COVID-19 vaccine. Overall study findings and caveats: Only a handful of AZD1222 recipients, roughly six in all, had baseline seropositivity.

CDR3 length: 15 amino acids. Germline V gene data show CDR1 as SEHNR and CDR2 as FQNEAQ (reference sequence). Trimming left V 4 bases short and J 2 bases short, with 13 bases between. Sequences were derived from peripheral blood, sampled on day 0 of AZD1222 vaccination. This TCR was recovered from an adult in good health. V and J are TRBV7-9 and TRBJ2-3, with D possibly TRBD1 on 6 matching bases. For the CDR3, the DNA is TGTGCCAGCAGCTCAAGGACAGCTTACACAGATACGCAGTATTTT. This codes for CASSSRTAYTDTQYF.